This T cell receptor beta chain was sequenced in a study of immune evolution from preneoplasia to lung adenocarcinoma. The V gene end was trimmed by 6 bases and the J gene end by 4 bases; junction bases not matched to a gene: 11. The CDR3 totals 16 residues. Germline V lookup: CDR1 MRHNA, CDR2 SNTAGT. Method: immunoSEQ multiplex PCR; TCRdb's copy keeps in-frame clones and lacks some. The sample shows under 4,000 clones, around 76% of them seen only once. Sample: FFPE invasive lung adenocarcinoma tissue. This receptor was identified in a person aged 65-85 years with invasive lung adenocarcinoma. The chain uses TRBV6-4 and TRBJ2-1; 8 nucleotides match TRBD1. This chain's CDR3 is CASSLTFGTGYNEQFF. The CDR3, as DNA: TGTGCCAGCAGCCTTACCTTCGGGACAGGTTACAATGAGCAGTTCTTC.